This T cell receptor (beta chain) was sequenced for a study of PD-1 blockade in classical Hodgkin lymphoma. V lost 2 bases and J lost 8, with 10 bases in between. This CDR3 has 13 amino acids. Germline V gene lookup returns CDR1 SGHTA and CDR2 FQGTGA. The time point was: cycle 4 day 1 (C4D1), after about 6 weeks of nivolumab. Each patient's relapse followed autologous stem cell transplantation, and brentuximab vedotin exposure varied. Relapsed/refractory classical Hodgkin lymphoma patients had complete, partial or progressive responses. Study results and caveats: Unlike CD8+ TCR diversity, which did not rise significantly by C4D1, CD4+ TCR diversity did.

Notes on this clone: What it binds is unknown.

Profiling relied on immunoSEQ multiplex PCR, and the TCRdb table lists in-frame clones only, not all of them. Among tens of thousands of clones, about 90% were seen once, and the ten largest hold approximately 10%. The sample was peripheral blood mononuclear cells (PBMCs), taken before the fourth cycle of nivolumab. V is TRBV7-3 and J is TRBJ2-1, with a possible D match to TRBD2 (5 bases). This TCR came from a human donor with classical Hodgkin lymphoma. CDR3 coding DNA: TGTGCCAGCAGCTTACGGGGAGCCGATGAGCAGTTCTTC. Residues: CASSLRGADEQFF.